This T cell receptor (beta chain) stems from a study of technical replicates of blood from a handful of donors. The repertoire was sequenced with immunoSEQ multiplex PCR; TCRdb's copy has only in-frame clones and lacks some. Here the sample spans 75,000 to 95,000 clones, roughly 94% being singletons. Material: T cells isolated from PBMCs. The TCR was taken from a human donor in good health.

CDR3 nucleotides: TGTGCCGGAAGACAGGGGCAGTCACCCCTCCACTTT. Translating gives CAGRQGQSPLHF. This chain connects TRBV5-4 to TRBJ1-6; 8 nucleotides align to TRBD1. V shed 10 bases and J 10 bases; nucleotides not matched to a gene: 7. The CDR3 spans 12 residues. Germline CDR1 SGHNT, CDR2 YYREEE (reference sequence).